This record concerns one T cell receptor beta chain sequence. This sample was included in a study of blood T cell repertoires in COVID-19. Study-level background: Spain, Italy and the United States supplied samples that represented acute and convalescent COVID-19. From T cells, B-cell-depleted T cells, or PBMCs came the material, which was cDNA or gDNA.

Assignment of participants to cohorts was predicated upon participant-reported clinical history. The data were produced by immunoSEQ multiplex PCR, yet TCRdb's version contains in-frame clones alone and is incomplete. This repertoire shows around 230,000 clones, about nine tenths found once; its top ten account for around a tenth. The V and J ends lost 9 bases and 0 bases respectively, with 11 bases between them. The CDR3 has 14 amino acids. Germline V gene lookup returns CDR1 KGHDR and CDR2 SFDVKD. Sequences were obtained from PBMCs or T cells enriched from blood (not recorded which). This receptor was taken from a man younger than 35 with acute COVID-19. The chain links TRBV24-1 to TRBJ2-1; D perhaps matches TRBD1 (5 bases). The CDR3 bases are TGTGCCACCCAGGGTCTGAGCTCCTACAATGAGCAGTTCTTC. As protein: CATQGLSSYNEQFF.